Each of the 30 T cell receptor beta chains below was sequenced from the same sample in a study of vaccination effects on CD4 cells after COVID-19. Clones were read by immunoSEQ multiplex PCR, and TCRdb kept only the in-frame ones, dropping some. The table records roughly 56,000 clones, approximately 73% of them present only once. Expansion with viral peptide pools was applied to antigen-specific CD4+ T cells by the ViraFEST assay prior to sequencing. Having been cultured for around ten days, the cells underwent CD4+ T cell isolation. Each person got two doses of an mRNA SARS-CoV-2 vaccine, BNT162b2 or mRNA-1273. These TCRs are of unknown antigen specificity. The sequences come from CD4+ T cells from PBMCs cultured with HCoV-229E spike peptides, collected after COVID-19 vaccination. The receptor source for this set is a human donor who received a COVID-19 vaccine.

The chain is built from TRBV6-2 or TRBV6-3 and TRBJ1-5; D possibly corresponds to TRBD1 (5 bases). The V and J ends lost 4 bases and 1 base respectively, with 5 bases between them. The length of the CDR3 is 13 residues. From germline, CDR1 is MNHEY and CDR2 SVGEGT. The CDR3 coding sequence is TGTGCCAGCAGTTGGGACAGCAATCAGCCCCAGCATTTT. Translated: CASSWDSNQPQHF.

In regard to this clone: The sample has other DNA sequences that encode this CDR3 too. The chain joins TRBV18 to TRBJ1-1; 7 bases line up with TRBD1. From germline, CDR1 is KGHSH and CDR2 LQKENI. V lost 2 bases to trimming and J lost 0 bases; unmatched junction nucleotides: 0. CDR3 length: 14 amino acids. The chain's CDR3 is CASSPTGVNTEAFF. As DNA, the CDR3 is TGTGCCAGCTCACCAACAGGGGTGAACACTGAAGCTTTCTTT.

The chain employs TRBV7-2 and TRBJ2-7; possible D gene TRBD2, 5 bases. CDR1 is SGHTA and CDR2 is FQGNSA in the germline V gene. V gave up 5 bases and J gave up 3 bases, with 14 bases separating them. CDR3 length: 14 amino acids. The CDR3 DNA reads TGTGCCAGCAGCCCAAGGCCCGGGAACTACGAGCAGTACGTC. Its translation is CASSPRPGNYEQYV.

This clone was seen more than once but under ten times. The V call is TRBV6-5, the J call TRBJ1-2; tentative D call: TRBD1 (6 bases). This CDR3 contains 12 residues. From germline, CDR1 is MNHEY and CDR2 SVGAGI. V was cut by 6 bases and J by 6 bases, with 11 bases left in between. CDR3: CASSPGVHGYTF. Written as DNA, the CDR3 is TGTGCCAGCAGCCCAGGGGTTCATGGCTACACCTTC.

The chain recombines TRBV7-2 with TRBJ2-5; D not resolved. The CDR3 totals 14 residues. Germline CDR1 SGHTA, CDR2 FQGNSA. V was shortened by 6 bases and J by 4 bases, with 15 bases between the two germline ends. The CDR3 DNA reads TGTGCCAGCAGTCAGGCCCCCAGCGCAGAGACCCAGTACTTC. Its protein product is CASSQAPSAETQYF.

The CDR3 here is CAEGGGDLGTQYF. For the CDR3, the DNA is TGTGCCGAGGGGGGGGGCGATCTCGGGACCCAGTACTTC. The rearrangement joins TRBV6-5 to TRBJ2-5; D might be TRBD2 (7 bases). V was clipped by 11 bases and J by 7 bases, with 20 bases between them. In germline, CDR1 is MNHEY, CDR2 SVGAGI. There are 13 residues in the CDR3.

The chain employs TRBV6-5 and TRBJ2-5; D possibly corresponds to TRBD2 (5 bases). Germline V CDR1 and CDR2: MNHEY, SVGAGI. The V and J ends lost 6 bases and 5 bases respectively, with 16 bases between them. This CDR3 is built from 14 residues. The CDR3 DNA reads TGTGCCAGCAGCCCCCCCCAGCGGCGGGAGACCCAGTACTTC. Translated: CASSPPQRRETQYF.

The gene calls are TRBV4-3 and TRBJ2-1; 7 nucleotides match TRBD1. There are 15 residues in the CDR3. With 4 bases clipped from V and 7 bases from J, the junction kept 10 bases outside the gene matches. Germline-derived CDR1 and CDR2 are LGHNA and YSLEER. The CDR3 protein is CASSPQGNQANEQFF. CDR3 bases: TGCGCCAGCAGCCCACAGGGGAATCAGGCGAATGAGCAGTTCTTC.

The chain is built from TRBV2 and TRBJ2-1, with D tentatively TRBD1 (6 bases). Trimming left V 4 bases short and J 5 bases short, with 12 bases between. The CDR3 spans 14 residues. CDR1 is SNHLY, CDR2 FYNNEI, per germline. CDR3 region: CASSVEQGHNEQFF. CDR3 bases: TGTGCCAGCAGTGTGGAACAGGGTCACAATGAGCAGTTCTTC.

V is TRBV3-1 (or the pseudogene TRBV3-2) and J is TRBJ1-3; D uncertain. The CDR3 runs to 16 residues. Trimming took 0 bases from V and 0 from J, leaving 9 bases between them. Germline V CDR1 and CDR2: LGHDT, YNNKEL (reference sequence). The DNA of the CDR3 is TGTGCCAGCAGCCAAGATGGACGCAGCTCTGGAAACACCATATATTTT. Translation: CASSQDGRSSGNTIYF.

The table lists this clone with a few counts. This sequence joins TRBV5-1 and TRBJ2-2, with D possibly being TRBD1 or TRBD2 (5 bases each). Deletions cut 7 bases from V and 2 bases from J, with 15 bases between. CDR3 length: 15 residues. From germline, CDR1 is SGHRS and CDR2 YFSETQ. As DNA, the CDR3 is TGCGCCAGCTACCGGGACCAACGTAACACCGGGGAGCTGTTTTTT. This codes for CASYRDQRNTGELFF.

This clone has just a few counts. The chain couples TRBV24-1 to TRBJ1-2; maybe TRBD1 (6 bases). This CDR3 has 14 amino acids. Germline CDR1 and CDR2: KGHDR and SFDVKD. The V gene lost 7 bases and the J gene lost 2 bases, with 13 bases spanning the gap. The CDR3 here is CATSGRDKNYGYTF. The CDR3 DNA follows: TGTGCCACCAGCGGCCGGGACAAGAACTATGGCTACACCTTC.

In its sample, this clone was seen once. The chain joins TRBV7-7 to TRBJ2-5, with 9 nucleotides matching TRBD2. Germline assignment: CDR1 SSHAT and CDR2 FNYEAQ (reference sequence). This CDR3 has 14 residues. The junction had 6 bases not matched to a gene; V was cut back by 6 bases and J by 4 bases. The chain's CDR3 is CASSPPGLAETQYF. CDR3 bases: TGTGCCAGCAGTCCCCCGGGACTAGCAGAGACCCAGTACTTC.

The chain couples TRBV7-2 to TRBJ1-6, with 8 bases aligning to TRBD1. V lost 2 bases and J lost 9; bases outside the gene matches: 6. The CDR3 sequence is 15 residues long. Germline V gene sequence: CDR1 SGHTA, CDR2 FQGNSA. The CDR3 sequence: CASSLYGQGGSPLHF. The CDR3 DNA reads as TGTGCCAGCAGCTTATACGGACAGGGCGGTTCACCCCTCCACTTT.

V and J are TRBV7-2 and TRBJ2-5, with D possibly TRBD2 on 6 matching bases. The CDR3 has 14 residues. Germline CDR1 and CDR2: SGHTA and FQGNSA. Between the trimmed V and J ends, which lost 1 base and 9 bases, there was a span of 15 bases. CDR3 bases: TGTGCCAGCAGCTTAGATGCCACTACGGGGGCCCAGTACTTC. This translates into CASSLDATTGAQYF.

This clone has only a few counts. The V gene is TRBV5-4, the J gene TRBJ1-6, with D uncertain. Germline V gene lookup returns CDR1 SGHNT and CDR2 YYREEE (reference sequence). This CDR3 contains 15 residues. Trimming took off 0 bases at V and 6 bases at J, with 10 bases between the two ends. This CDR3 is CASSLEAVGNSPLHF. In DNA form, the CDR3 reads TGTGCCAGCAGCTTGGAGGCGGTGGGTAATTCACCCCTCCACTTT.

The CDR3 bases are TGTGCCAGCAGCTTAGTTGCGGGGCTAATCTACAATGAGCAGTTCTTC. It translates to CASSLVAGLIYNEQFF. This chain joins TRBV7-2 and TRBJ2-1, with D possibly being TRBD2 (6 bases). Germline V gene sequence: CDR1 SGHTA, CDR2 FQGNSA. V lost 1 base and J lost 3, with 13 bases in between. The CDR3 sequence is 16 residues long.

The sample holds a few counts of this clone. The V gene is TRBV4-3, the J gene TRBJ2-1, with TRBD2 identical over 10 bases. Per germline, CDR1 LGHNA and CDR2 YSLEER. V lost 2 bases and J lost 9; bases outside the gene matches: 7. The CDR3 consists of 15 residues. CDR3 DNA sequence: TGCGCCAGCAGCCAACACCCGGAGCGGGGGGGTGAGCAGTTCTTC. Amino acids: CASSQHPERGGEQFF.

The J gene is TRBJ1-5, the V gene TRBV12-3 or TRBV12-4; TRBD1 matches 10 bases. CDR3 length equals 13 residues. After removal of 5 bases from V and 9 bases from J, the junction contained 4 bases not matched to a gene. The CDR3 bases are TGTGCCAGCAGTCGGACAGGGGGGCGGCCCCAGCATTTT. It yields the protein CASSRTGGRPQHF.

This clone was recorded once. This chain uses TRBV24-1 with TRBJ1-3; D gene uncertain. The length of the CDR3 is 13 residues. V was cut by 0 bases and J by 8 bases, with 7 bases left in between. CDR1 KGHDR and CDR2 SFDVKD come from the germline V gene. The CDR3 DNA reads TGTGCCACCAGTGATTTGCGGGGTGACACCATATATTTT. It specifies CATSDLRGDTIYF.

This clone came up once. The CDR3 sequence is CASSYRPDRGYEQYV. DNA for the CDR3: TGTGCCAGCAGTTACCGCCCGGACAGGGGGTACGAGCAGTACGTC. This chain uses TRBV6-5 with TRBJ2-7; the match to TRBD1 covers 10 bases. Germline values: CDR1 MNHEY, CDR2 SVGAGI. The CDR3 has 15 residues. Trimming at V came to 2 bases and at J to 4 bases, leaving 5 bases not matched to a gene.

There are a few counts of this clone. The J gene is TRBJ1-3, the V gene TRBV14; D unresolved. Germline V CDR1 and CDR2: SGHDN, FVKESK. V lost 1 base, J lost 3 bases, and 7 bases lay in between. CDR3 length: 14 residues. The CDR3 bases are TGTGCCAGCAGCCAAGGGACGGATGGAAACACCATATATTTT. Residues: CASSQGTDGNTIYF.

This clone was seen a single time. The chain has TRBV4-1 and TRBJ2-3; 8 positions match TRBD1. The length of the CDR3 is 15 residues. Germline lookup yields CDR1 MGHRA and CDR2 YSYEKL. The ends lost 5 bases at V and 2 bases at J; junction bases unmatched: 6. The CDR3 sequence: CASSRPGQDTDTQYF. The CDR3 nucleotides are TGCGCCAGCAGCAGACCGGGACAGGACACAGATACGCAGTATTTT.

DNA of the CDR3: TGTGCCAGCAGTAGTTTCAGAGTCTCCTACGAGCAGTACGTC. Its translation: CASSSFRVSYEQYV. The V call is TRBV5-5, the J call TRBJ2-7; D uncertain. Germline lookup yields CDR1 SGHKS and CDR2 YYEKEE (reference sequence). With 5 bases removed from V and 0 bases from J, the gap between germline ends came to 12 bases. The CDR3 contains 14 residues.

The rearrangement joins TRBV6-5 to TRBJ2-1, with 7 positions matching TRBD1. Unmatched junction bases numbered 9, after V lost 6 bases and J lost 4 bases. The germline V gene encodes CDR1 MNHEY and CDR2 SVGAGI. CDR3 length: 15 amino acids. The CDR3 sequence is CASSDRDRDYNEQFF. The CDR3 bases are TGTGCCAGCAGCGACAGGGACCGGGATTACAATGAGCAGTTCTTC.

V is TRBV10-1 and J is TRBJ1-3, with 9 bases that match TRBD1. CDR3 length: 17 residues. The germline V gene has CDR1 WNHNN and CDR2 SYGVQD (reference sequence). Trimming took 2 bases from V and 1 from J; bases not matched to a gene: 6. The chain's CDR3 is CASSERTGTGSGNTIYF. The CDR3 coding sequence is TGCGCCAGCAGTGAGAGAACCGGGACAGGGTCTGGAAACACCATATATTTT.

As DNA, the CDR3 is TGCGCCAGCAGCTTGGAAAGGGGAAACACCATATATTTT. It translates to CASSLERGNTIYF. The chain couples TRBV5-1 to TRBJ1-3; D uncertain. This CDR3 spans 13 amino acids. Trimming pared 0 bases from V and 4 bases from J, leaving 5 bases between. Per the germline V gene, CDR1 is SGHRS and CDR2 is YFSETQ.

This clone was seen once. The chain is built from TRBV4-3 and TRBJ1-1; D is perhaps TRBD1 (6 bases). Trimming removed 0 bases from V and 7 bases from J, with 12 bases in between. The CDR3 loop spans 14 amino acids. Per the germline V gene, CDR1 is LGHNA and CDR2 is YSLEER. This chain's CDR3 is CASSQETGRLEAFF. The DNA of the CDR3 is TGCGCCAGCAGCCAAGAGACAGGCAGGCTTGAAGCTTTCTTT.

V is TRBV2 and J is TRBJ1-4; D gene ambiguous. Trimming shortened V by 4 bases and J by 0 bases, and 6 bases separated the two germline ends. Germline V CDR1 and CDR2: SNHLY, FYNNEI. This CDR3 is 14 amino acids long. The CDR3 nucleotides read TGTGCCAGCAGTGGACGGGCAACTAATGAAAAACTGTTTTTT. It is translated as CASSGRATNEKLFF.

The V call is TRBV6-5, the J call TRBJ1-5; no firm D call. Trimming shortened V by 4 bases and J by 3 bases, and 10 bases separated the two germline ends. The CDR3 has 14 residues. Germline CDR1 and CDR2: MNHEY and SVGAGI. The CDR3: CASSFSGINQPQHF. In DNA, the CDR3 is TGTGCCAGCAGTTTCTCCGGCATCAATCAGCCCCAGCATTTT.